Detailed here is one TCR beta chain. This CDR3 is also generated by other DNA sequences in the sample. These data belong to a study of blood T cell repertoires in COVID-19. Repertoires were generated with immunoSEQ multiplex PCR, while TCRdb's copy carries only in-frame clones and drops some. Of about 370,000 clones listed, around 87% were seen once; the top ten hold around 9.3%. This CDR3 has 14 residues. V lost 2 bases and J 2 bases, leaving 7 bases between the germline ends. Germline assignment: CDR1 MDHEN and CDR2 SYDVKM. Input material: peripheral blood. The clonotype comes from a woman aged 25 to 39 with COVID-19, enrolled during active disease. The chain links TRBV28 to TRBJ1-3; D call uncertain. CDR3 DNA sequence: TGTGCCAGCAGTTTACGGGGTCCTGGAAACACCATATATTTT. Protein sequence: CASSLRGPGNTIYF.